This paragraph covers one T cell receptor beta chain sequence. Its antigen is unidentified. No treatment had been given to any patient before thyroid surgery. In the source study's methods: Construction of a distant-metastasis classifier for papillary thyroid cancer relied on CDR3 differences across clinicopathological groups. TCRdb ran MiXCR on the PCR reads. The V and J calls, along with clone size, are taken from TCRdb and not from the paper's own processing. The data show about 22,000 clones, about 21% seen once. This sample was taken from a study of metastatic and nonmetastatic thyroid tumors. Findings and caveats of the study: Malignant thyroid tumors reportedly exceeded benign nodules significantly in TCR beta diversity, with the difference appearing in blood and tumor.

The CDR3 spans 15 residues. CDR1 MNHNY and CDR2 SVGAGI come from the germline V gene (reference sequence). V was cut by 2 bases and J by 11 bases, with 20 bases left in between. The clonotype comes from a male donor with papillary thyroid cancer or a benign thyroid nodule (not recorded which). Some clones in this sample may be carry-over from other donors' samples. Sequencing used blood. The chain couples TRBV6-6 to TRBJ2-3, with a weak D call TRBD2 (5 bases). Written as DNA, the CDR3 is TGTGCCAGCAGTTACCCCTCCGTGGGGTCACGGGAGCAGTATTTT. It yields the protein CASSYPSVGSREQYF.